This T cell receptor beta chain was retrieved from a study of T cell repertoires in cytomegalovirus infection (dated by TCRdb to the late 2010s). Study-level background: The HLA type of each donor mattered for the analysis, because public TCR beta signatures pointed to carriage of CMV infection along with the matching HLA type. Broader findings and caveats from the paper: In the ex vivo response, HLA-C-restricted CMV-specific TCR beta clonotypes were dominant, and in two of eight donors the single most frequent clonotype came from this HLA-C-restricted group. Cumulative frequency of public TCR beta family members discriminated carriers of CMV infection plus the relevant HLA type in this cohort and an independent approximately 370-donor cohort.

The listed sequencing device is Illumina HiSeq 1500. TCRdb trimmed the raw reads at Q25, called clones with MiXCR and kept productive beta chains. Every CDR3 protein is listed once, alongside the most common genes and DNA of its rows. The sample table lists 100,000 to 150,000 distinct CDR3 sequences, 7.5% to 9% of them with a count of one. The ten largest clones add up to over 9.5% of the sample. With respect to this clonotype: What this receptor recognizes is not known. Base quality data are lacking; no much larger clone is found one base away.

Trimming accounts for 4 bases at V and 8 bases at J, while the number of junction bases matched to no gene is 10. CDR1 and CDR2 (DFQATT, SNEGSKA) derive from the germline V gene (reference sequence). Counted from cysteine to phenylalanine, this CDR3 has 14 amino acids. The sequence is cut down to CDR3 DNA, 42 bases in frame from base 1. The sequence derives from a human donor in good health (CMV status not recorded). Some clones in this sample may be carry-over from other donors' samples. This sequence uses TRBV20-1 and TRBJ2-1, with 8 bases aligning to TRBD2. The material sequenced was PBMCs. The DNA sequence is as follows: TGCAGTGCTAACATAGCGGGGTTGATGGATGAGCAGTTCTTC. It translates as CSANIAGLMDEQFF.